The sequence of this TCR beta chain was determined in a study of control samples from healthy donors and cancer patients. Some clones are missing from TCRdb's copy, which holds only in-frame ones; the method was immunoSEQ multiplex PCR. The sample has some 130,000 clones; approximately 92% are singletons. The CDR3 extends over 17 amino acids. The gene calls are TRBV21-1 and TRBJ2-5; the table's D call, TRBD1, was not checked against the DNA. TRBV21-1 is a documented pseudogene. Sample: blood. The receptor's source is a man aged 18 to 30 in good health. The CDR3 region has the DNA TGTGCCAGCAGCCTTAGGGACGGACAGGGCGAAAAAGAGACCCAGTACTTC. Amino acids: CASSLRDGQGEKETQYF.